This TCR beta chain was sequenced during a study of blood T cell repertoires in COVID-19. Study details: Specimens from acute and convalescent COVID-19 originated in the United States, Italy and Spain. PBMCs, B-cell-depleted T cells, or T cells were the source of the cDNA or gDNA that made up the material.

Germline lookup yields CDR1 LNHDA and CDR2 SQIVND (reference sequence). V shed 1 base, J shed 2 bases, and the junction held 7 bases outside the gene matches. There are 16 residues in the CDR3. In the source study's methods: Nucleated cell number was recorded as an estimate derived from reference gene primer amplification. Profiling relied on immunoSEQ multiplex PCR, and the TCRdb table lists in-frame clones only, not all of them. Clone size and the V and J calls come from that table; the DNA yielded D and trimming. Of hundreds of thousands of clones in the sample, 81% were seen once. What was sequenced was peripheral blood. This clonotype originated in a woman at least 80 years old with acute or convalescent COVID-19. The chain combines TRBV19 with TRBJ2-5; 7 bases are shared with TRBD1. The CDR3 region is CASSIGGEGAQETQYF. For the CDR3, the DNA is TGTGCCAGTAGTATAGGGGGCGAGGGGGCTCAAGAGACCCAGTACTTC. Combining the CDR3 with reference TRBV19 and TRBJ2-5 gives the whole variable domain DGGITQSPKYLFRKEGQNVTLSCEQNLNHDAMYWYRQDPGQGLRLIYYSQIVNDFQKGDIAEGYSVSREKKESFPLTVTSAQKNPTAFYLCASSIGGEGAQETQYFGPGTRLLVL.